One sample yielded the 17 T cell receptor beta chains listed below, sequenced in a study of T cell therapy after organ transplantation. The antigens of these receptors remain unknown. Some clones are missing from TCRdb's copy, which holds only in-frame ones; the method was immunoSEQ multiplex PCR. This sample has 2,000 to 2,500 clones, with 60% to 85% found just once. The sequencing here drew on CD8+ T cells from blood, taken before autologous CMV-specific T cell therapy. These TCRs come from a human patient who had received a solid organ transplant and had CMV disease.

This clone was seen a handful of times. The chain links TRBV5-8 to TRBJ1-5; D might be TRBD1 (5 bases). Trimming cost V 4 bases and J 5 bases, with 10 bases left between them. Germline V gene lookup returns CDR1 SGHTS and CDR2 YDEGEE. The length of the CDR3 is 13 residues. The CDR3 spells CASSRDGDQPQHF. In nucleotides, the CDR3 is TGTGCCAGCAGCCGGGACGGGGATCAGCCCCAGCATTTT.

The DNA of the CDR3 is TGTGCCAGCAGCTTGTGGGAGCAAGAGACCCAGTACTTC. Encoded protein: CASSLWEQETQYF. J is TRBJ2-5 and V is TRBV7-3; D is possibly TRBD2 (5 bases). With 3 bases removed from V and 2 bases from J, the gap between germline ends came to 7 bases. The CDR3 has 13 residues. CDR1 and CDR2 (germline): SGHTA, FQGTGA.

This clone was observed a few times. The chain joins TRBV7-9 to TRBJ2-7, with 8 bases that match TRBD2. J lost 2 bases, V lost 11 bases, and 5 bases had no gene match. The germline gives CDR1 SEHNR, CDR2 FQNEAQ (reference sequence). CDR3 size: 12 residues. The CDR3 DNA reads TGTGCCTCCGCGGGAGGTCCCTACGAGCAGTACTTC. Its protein product is CASAGGPYEQYF.

In its sample, this clone was seen once. The chain joins TRBV18 to TRBJ1-2, with TRBD1 matching 7 bases. Germline trimming cut 3 bases from V and 4 bases from J; bases unmatched to any gene: 2. The CDR3 extends over 13 amino acids. The V gene's germline CDR1 is KGHSH and CDR2 LQKENI. CDR3 DNA sequence: TGTGCCAGCTCACCCGGGACAGTCTATGGCTACACCTTC. Amino acids: CASSPGTVYGYTF.

The chain uses TRBV27 and TRBJ1-2; D unresolved. The CDR3 extends over 14 amino acids. The germline V and J ends were trimmed by 2 bases and 4 bases, with 11 bases remaining between them. Germline lookup yields CDR1 MNHEY and CDR2 SMNVEV (reference sequence). The CDR3: CASSLNAGGYGYTF. CDR3 DNA: TGTGCCAGCAGTTTAAATGCGGGTGGCTATGGCTACACCTTC.

This clone has only a few counts. The J gene is TRBJ1-5, the V gene TRBV9; 8 nucleotides agree with TRBD1. CDR3 size: 14 residues. From germline, CDR1 is SGDLS and CDR2 YYNGEE. The ends lost 4 bases at V and 6 bases at J; junction bases unmatched: 6. CDR3 nucleotides: TGTGCCAGCAGCTTGACAGGGGCGGCTCAGCCCCAGCATTTT. Translating gives CASSLTGAAQPQHF.

This clone showed up just a few times. The V call is TRBV18, the J call TRBJ2-7, with D possibly matching TRBD2 (5 bases). The CDR3 sequence is 12 residues long. The ends were cut back, 3 bases at V and 2 bases at J, with 5 bases in the middle. CDR1 is KGHSH, CDR2 LQKENI, per germline. This CDR3 is CASSPGTYEQYV. The CDR3 DNA reads TGTGCCAGCTCACCCGGGACCTACGAGCAGTACGTC.

This rearrangement joins TRBV5-1 to TRBJ2-7; D uncertain. V lost 0 bases and J 0 bases, leaving 7 bases between the germline ends. The CDR3 spans 14 residues. Germline CDR1 SGHRS, CDR2 YFSETQ. CDR3 loop: CASSLVPDSYEQYF. The CDR3 DNA reads TGCGCCAGCAGCTTGGTTCCAGACTCCTACGAGCAGTACTTC.

The chain links TRBV6-4 to TRBJ2-3; D is undetermined. V lost 4 bases to trimming and J lost 1 base, with 12 bases between them. The CDR3 spans 15 residues. The germline gives CDR1 MRHNA, CDR2 SNTAGT. The CDR3 loop reads CASSAGPDGTDTQYF. The CDR3 region has the DNA TGTGCCAGCAGTGCTGGCCCCGATGGCACAGATACGCAGTATTTT.

This sequence joins TRBV7-8 and TRBJ2-7, with TRBD1 matching over 8 bases. The CDR3 totals 12 residues. V was pared by 3 bases and J by 5 bases, with 0 bases of the junction left unmatched. Germline-derived CDR1 and CDR2 are SGHVS and FQNEAQ. The DNA for the CDR3 is TGTGCCAGCAGCTTGACAGGGGACGAGCAGTACGTC. Protein: CASSLTGDEQYV.

This clone was counted once. V and J are TRBV11-2 and TRBJ2-7; 7 bases are a match to TRBD1. CDR3 length: 16 residues. CDR1 and CDR2 from the germline V gene are SGHAT and FQNNGV. Trimming took 5 bases from V and 0 from J; bases not matched to a gene: 10. This CDR3 is CASSLLGGPLSYEQYF. Here the CDR3 DNA reads TGTGCCAGCAGCCTACTAGGGGGCCCCCTCTCCTACGAGCAGTACTTC.

The chain links TRBV9 to TRBJ2-1; D is perhaps TRBD1 or TRBD2 (5 bases each). Germline values: CDR1 SGDLS, CDR2 YYNGEE. The CDR3 is made up of 20 amino acids. The V gene lost 1 base and the J gene lost 5 bases, with 28 bases spanning the gap. The CDR3 DNA follows: TGTGCCAGCAGCGTATCCGGGGCCCAGCCACCCCCGGGACGTAACAATGAGCAGTTCTTC. This sequence encodes CASSVSGAQPPPGRNNEQFF.

About this clone: An end of the junction does not agree with germline; a read error may underlie this. This chain links TRBV7-7 with TRBJ2-5; D not certain. The length of the CDR3 is 14 residues. The germline gives CDR1 SSHAT, CDR2 FNYEAQ (reference sequence). For the CDR3, the DNA is TGTGCTAGCAGCCCTGACCCTCTCCAAGAGACCCAGTACTTC. Its translation is CASSPDPLQETQYF.

The chain is built from TRBV9 and TRBJ2-3; D might be TRBD2 (7 bases). V was clipped by 6 bases and J by 6 bases, with 17 bases between them. The CDR3 contains 14 residues. Germline V CDR1 and CDR2: SGDLS, YYNGEE. The CDR3 is CASNEGGGPDTQYF. CDR3 sequence (DNA): TGTGCCAGCAATGAGGGGGGAGGGCCCGATACGCAGTATTTT.

The chain employs TRBV9 and TRBJ2-3; D might be TRBD2 (6 bases). The CDR3 is made up of 17 amino acids. Germline V gives CDR1 SGDLS, CDR2 YYNGEE. Trimming stripped 0 bases from V and 4 bases from J, with 18 bases between. The CDR3 protein is CASSVDPREVPPDTQYF. The CDR3 nucleotides read TGTGCCAGCAGCGTAGACCCTAGGGAGGTCCCCCCAGATACGCAGTATTTT.

This chain uses TRBV19 with TRBJ2-1, with TRBD1 as a possible D gene (7 bases). The CDR3 covers 17 residues. The V and J ends lost 0 bases and 0 bases respectively, with 12 bases between them. CDR1 is LNHDA and CDR2 is SQIVND in the germline V gene (reference sequence). The CDR3 protein is CASSIDSGGSSYNEQFF. The CDR3 DNA reads TGTGCCAGTAGTATAGATTCAGGGGGGAGCTCCTACAATGAGCAGTTCTTC.

The V call is TRBV5-4, the J call TRBJ2-5, with 11 positions matching TRBD2. Germline lookup yields CDR1 SGHNT and CDR2 YYREEE (reference sequence). Unmatched junction bases numbered 6, after V lost 4 bases and J lost 4 bases. The CDR3 runs 15 residues. CDR3 DNA sequence: TGTGCCAGCAGCGGTACTAGCGGGAGCGTAGAGACCCAGTACTTC. The encoded protein is CASSGTSGSVETQYF.